This TCR beta chain was found in a study of long-term antiretroviral therapy in people with HIV. This was the immunoSEQ v3.0 assay at survey level. TCRdb keeps only in-frame clones here, not all; method: immunoSEQ multiplex PCR. This table holds roughly 29,000 clones, roughly 96% found once. The CDR3 has 12 residues. V was cut by 6 bases and J by 2 bases, with 8 bases left in between. Looked up from germline, CDR1 is ENHRY and CDR2 is SYGVKD. The chain joins TRBV10-3 to TRBJ2-7; D is unclear. The sample consisted of unsorted PBMCs, taken around 6 years after starting antiretroviral therapy. This TCR was sampled from a young man with HIV. CDR3 amino acids: CAIRDQTYEQYF. CDR3 DNA: TGTGCCATCAGGGACCAGACCTACGAGCAGTACTTC.